This T cell receptor (beta chain) comes out of a study of PD-1 blockade in mismatch repair-deficient tumors. TCRdb's table, derived via immunoSEQ multiplex PCR, lists solely in-frame clones and lacks some. The sample lists around 40,000 clones, around 79% occurring once. V was pared by 5 bases and J by 4 bases, with 13 bases between. This CDR3 is 14 amino acids long. Germline CDR1 is SEHNR and CDR2 is FQNEAQ (reference sequence). Note on this clone: Its antigen is not known.

TCRs were sequenced from three patients responding to pembrolizumab. Study-level findings and limits: Rapid post-treatment expansion, then contraction, generally preceding radiologic response, marked tumor-resident clones.

The origin of this receptor is an adult with mismatch repair-deficient cancer. Sequencing used peripheral blood, obtained 4 weeks after starting pembrolizumab. This chain links TRBV7-9 with TRBJ2-3, with D possibly matching TRBD1 (8 bases). The CDR3 nucleotides are TGTGCCAGCAGCCAAACAGGGGGGGCAGATACGCAGTATTTT. Translating gives CASSQTGGADTQYF.